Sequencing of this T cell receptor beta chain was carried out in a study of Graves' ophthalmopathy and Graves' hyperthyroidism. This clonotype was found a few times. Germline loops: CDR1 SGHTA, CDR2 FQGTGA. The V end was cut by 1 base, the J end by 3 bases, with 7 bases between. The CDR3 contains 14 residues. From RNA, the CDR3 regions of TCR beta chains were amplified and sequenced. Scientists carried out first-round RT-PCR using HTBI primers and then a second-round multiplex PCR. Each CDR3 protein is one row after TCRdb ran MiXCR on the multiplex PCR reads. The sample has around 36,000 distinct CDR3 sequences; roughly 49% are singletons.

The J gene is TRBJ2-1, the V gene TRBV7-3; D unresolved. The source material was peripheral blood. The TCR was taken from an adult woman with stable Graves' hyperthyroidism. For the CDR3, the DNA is TGTGCCAGCAGCTTAAGACCAGACTACAATGAGCAGTTCTTC. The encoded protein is CASSLRPDYNEQFF.